The T cell receptor beta chain under discussion was sequenced for a study of T-cell memory formation after mild COVID-19. Study context: TCR clustering was largely donor specific.

Libraries for TCRalpha and TCRbeta carried sample barcodes and unique molecular identifiers via 5'RACE. Via MiXCR, TCRdb re-called the 5' RACE reads, giving one row per CDR3 protein. The repertoire consists of about 47,000 distinct CDR3 sequences, with roughly 9.8% occurring once and the leading ten covering about an eighth. Germline values: CDR1 SGHTA, CDR2 FQGNSA. The CDR3 consists of 16 residues. V shed 5 bases and J 4 bases; nucleotides not matched to a gene: 6. V gene TRBV7-2 combines with J gene TRBJ2-2; 11 nucleotides agree with TRBD2. The sample taken for sequencing was PBMCs or a T cell subset sorted from them (not recorded which). The sequence derives from an adult woman who had mild COVID-19 (a few samples of this study predate the infection). Cell type and time point are not known. CDR3 sequence reads: CASSVLAGDPTGELFF. Written as DNA, the CDR3 is TGTGCCAGCAGCGTACTAGCGGGGGACCCCACCGGGGAGCTGTTTTTT.